This TCR beta chain was sequenced during a study of T cell clones after liver transplantation (dated by TCRdb to between 2018 and 2020). A note on the overall study: The samples were obtained from ITN030ST, a randomized trial that attempted immunosuppression withdrawal within 2 years after liver transplantation. Donor-reactive T cell clones were identified by TCRbeta sequencing following a pre-transplant mixed lymphocyte reaction and were subsequently tracked in post-transplant blood. Third party-reactive TCRbeta sequences from pre-transplant MLRs were also identified as an antigen-independent comparator for donor-reactive sequences. Three of the eight recipients were HCV-positive; the others were transplanted for non-autoimmune, non-viral indications. No induction therapy was given to the subjects, and standard immunosuppression was administered until randomization at 12-24 months post-transplant. Tolerance was defined as complete withdrawal of immunosuppression for at least one year without a rise in liver enzymes beyond twice the upper limit of normal. Blood samples were taken pre-transplant, pre-randomization before withdrawal, and post-randomization after full withdrawal or failed withdrawal. The study cohort included 8 liver transplant recipients, of whom 3 were classified as tolerant and 5 as non-tolerant.

High-throughput TCRbeta CDR3 sequencing of frozen genomic DNA was performed by immunoSEQ, with PCR amplification, mapping, bias correction and internal controls included. Turning to the authors' computational methods: Only productive rearrangements were retained, with each unique TCRbeta sequence defined by its CDR3 nucleotide sequence together with its V and J gene. Donor-reactive sequences required at least 5-fold expansion in CFSE-low cells versus unstimulated pre-transplant cells and at least 0.01% frequency. Minimum frequency thresholds were set for each subject based on the unstimulated sample with the lowest template count, ensuring at least 90% detection power. Jensen-Shannon divergence between the top 1000 TCRbeta sequences post-transplant and pre-transplant was used to measure repertoire turnover. Two-sided Fisher's exact tests were used to test for changes in how often donor-reactive sequences were detected. Here the immuneACCESS table is served through TCRdb, limited to in-frame sequences with V and J called. Missing clones are a known gap in these copies; in checked studies unresolved V genes cover under half, and the rest lacks a known reason. V and J calls and clone size come straight from that table; D and trimming were deduced from the DNA. Present in this sample are over 60,000 clones, 75% to 85% of which were seen just once. In total, the top ten clones hold roughly 0.54% of the sample.

In regard to this clone: There is no known antigen for this receptor. Nothing much larger sits one base from this clone, and base qualities are not available.

Study-wide findings and limitations: Conclusions were preliminary, limited by small, heterogeneous patient numbers and non-standardized post-transplant time points. Since no allograft tissue specimens were available, donor-reactive T cells may have migrated into the graft instead of being deleted. Once repertoire turnover was taken into account, donor-reactive detection showed a significant reduction for CD4 in 7 of 8 subjects and for CD8 in 8 of 8. A significant post-transplant decrease in circulating donor-reactive CD4 TCRbeta sequences was observed in most of the 8 subjects, irrespective of tolerance or HCV status. In a couple of subjects, low numbers of available donor cells limited the measurable donor-reactive repertoire. The decline in donor-reactive sequences exceeded the decline in third party-reactive sequences, suggesting partial antigen-specific deletion that was unrelated to withdrawal success.

Read against the paper, the sample's time point label means: pre-transplant. Unstimulated PBMCs, after thawing, were stained for CD3, CD4 and CD8 and then FACS-sorted into CD3+CD4+ and CD3+CD8+ populations. All 8 studied subjects were randomized to withdrawal of immunosuppression. The Qiagen DNeasy Blood and Tissue Kit was used for isolation of genomic DNA. The clonotype originates from a human donor who received a liver transplant. Sequencing was performed on CD4+ T cells from blood, taken before liver transplant.

The CDR3 is CASSLISVHNEQFF. The DNA sequence follows: TGTGCCAGCAGTTTGATTAGCGTTCACAATGAGCAGTTCTTC. This chain is built from TRBV27 and TRBJ2-1; TRBD2 is a possible D gene, resting on 5 matching bases. The germline V gene (reference sequence) yields MNHEY for CDR1 and SMNVEV for CDR2. From its cysteine to its phenylalanine, the CDR3 spans 14 amino acids. CDR3 DNA is the only sequence kept; it has 42 bases, read in frame from the first base. The V end loses 3 bases and the J end loses 5 bases, and a stretch of 11 bases separates them.